Following are 14 T cell receptor beta chains from one sample sequenced in a study of T cell responses to AZD1222 COVID-19 vaccine. TCRdb keeps only in-frame clones here, not all; method: immunoSEQ multiplex PCR. The sample has about 120,000 clones; around 86% are singletons. The source material was peripheral blood, sampled on day 0 of AZD1222 vaccination. All receptors come from an adult in good health.

This clone came up once. The V gene is TRBV3-1 (or the pseudogene TRBV3-2), the J gene TRBJ1-5; D gene uncertain. Looked up from germline, CDR1 is LGHDT and CDR2 is YNNKEL (reference sequence). V dropped 3 bases and J dropped 1 base, with 10 bases sitting between them. This CDR3 is 15 amino acids long. CDR3 sequence reads: CASSQKGLSNQPQHF. The CDR3 DNA sequence: TGTGCCAGCAGCCAGAAGGGCCTGAGCAATCAGCCCCAGCATTTT.

The gene calls are TRBV2 and TRBJ1-2; D uncertain. The CDR3 extends over 13 amino acids. V was clipped by 4 bases and J by 4 bases, with 10 bases between them. The germline CDR1 and CDR2 sequences are SNHLY and FYNNEI. The CDR3 loop reads CASSANTGYGYTF. CDR3 DNA: TGTGCCAGCAGTGCTAACACGGGCTATGGCTACACCTTC. Full variable domain (missing parts from reference TRBV2 and TRBJ1-2): EPEVTQTPSHQVTQMGQEVILRCVPISNHLYFYWYRQILGQKVEFLVSFYNNEISEKSEIFDDQFSVERPDGSNFTLKIRSTKLEDSAMYFCASSANTGYGYTFGSGTRLTVV.

CDR3 region: CASSLTSGLYNEQFF. CDR3 in DNA: TGCGCCAGCAGCCTCACTAGCGGACTCTACAATGAGCAGTTCTTC. V is TRBV5-1 and J is TRBJ2-1; the match to TRBD2 covers 8 bases. The CDR3 is made up of 15 amino acids. Germline loops: CDR1 SGHRS, CDR2 YFSETQ. Unmatched junction bases numbered 6, after V lost 4 bases and J lost 3 bases.

The chain links TRBV27 to TRBJ2-7, with 8 bases aligning to TRBD2. CDR1 is MNHEY, CDR2 SMNVEV, per germline (reference sequence). V lost 2 bases, J lost 2 bases, and 2 bases stayed unmatched. The CDR3 has 14 residues. The CDR3 DNA reads as TGTGCCAGCAGTTTACATAGCGGGGCCTACGAGCAGTACTTC. Amino acids: CASSLHSGAYEQYF.

The chain links TRBV18 to TRBJ1-5, with 7 bases aligning to TRBD1. This CDR3 region has 14 residues. V lost 4 bases and J lost 5; bases outside the gene matches: 5. Germline CDR1 is KGHSH and CDR2 is LQKENI. CDR3 sequence (DNA): TGTGCCAGCTCACAGGGACAGCCTGATCAGCCCCAGCATTTT. This codes for CASSQGQPDQPQHF. The complete variable domain, with remaining parts taken from reference TRBV18 and TRBJ1-5, reads NAGVMQNPRHLVRRRGQEARLRCSPMKGHSHVYWYRQLPEEGLKFMVYLQKENIIDESGMPKERFSAEFPKEGPSILRIQQVVRGDSAAYFCASSQGQPDQPQHFGDGTRLSIL.

The gene calls are TRBV19 and TRBJ2-7; TRBD1 agrees at 8 bases. The V and J ends lost 2 bases and 0 bases, in that order; junction bases with no gene match: 3. The V gene's germline CDR1 is LNHDA and CDR2 SQIVND (reference sequence). The CDR3 is 15 amino acids. CDR3 sequence: CASSITGGSSYEQYF. Written as DNA, the CDR3 is TGTGCCAGTAGTATAACAGGGGGGAGCTCCTACGAGCAGTACTTC.

The CDR3 coding sequence is TGTGCCAGCACCCTCGGACCTTGGGCAACTAATGAAAAACTGTTTTTT. The encoded protein is CASTLGPWATNEKLFF. The gene calls are TRBV2 and TRBJ1-4; unclear D gene. The V gene lost 7 bases and the J gene lost 0 bases, with 15 bases spanning the gap. The CDR3 covers 16 residues. The germline CDR1 and CDR2 sequences are SNHLY and FYNNEI.

This chain links TRBV18 with TRBJ1-4; unclear D gene. The CDR3 totals 15 residues. Trimming removed 2 bases from V and 7 bases from J, with 14 bases in between. Germline CDR1 KGHSH, CDR2 LQKENI. CDR3 loop: CASSPGAQDVEKLFF. CDR3 bases: TGTGCCAGCTCACCAGGAGCCCAGGATGTTGAAAAACTGTTTTTT.

The chain carries TRBV24-1 and TRBJ2-1; D could derive from TRBD1 or TRBD2 (5 bases each). Trimming took off 4 bases at V and 7 bases at J, with 10 bases between the two ends. The CDR3 has 13 amino acids. Germline values: CDR1 KGHDR, CDR2 SFDVKD. This chain's CDR3 is CATSEGDVNEQFF. The CDR3 coding sequence is TGTGCCACCAGTGAAGGGGACGTAAATGAGCAGTTCTTC.

The rearrangement uses TRBV5-1 and TRBJ1-2, with D uncertain. This CDR3 has 14 residues. CDR1 is SGHRS and CDR2 is YFSETQ in the germline V gene. Trimming removed 4 bases at V and 7 bases at J, with 17 bases between. The CDR3 DNA reads TGCGCCAGCAGCCTCGGGAAGGGCGCTTCTGGCTACACCTTC. It specifies CASSLGKGASGYTF.

The rearrangement uses TRBV19 and TRBJ1-5, with 12 bases aligning to TRBD1. J was trimmed by 6 bases and V by 3 bases; bases with no gene match: 6. CDR3 length equals 16 residues. Germline V gives CDR1 LNHDA, CDR2 SQIVND (reference sequence). The CDR3 DNA is TGTGCCAGTAGTATTTCCGGGACAGGGGGCAGTCAGCCCCAGCATTTT. It yields the protein CASSISGTGGSQPQHF.

This chain connects TRBV18 to TRBJ2-7; TRBD2 aligns across 10 bases. The CDR3 is 16 amino acids. Unmatched junction bases numbered 4, after V lost 2 bases and J lost 0 bases. Germline CDR1 reads KGHSH; CDR2 reads LQKENI. The CDR3 sequence: CASSPSLAGSSYEQYF. The CDR3 DNA sequence: TGTGCCAGCTCACCATCACTAGCGGGGTCCTCCTACGAGCAGTACTTC.

The table lists this clone with a count of one. The chain recombines TRBV6-5 with TRBJ2-1; TRBD2 aligns across 11 bases. The CDR3 length is 16 residues. CDR1 is MNHEY and CDR2 is SVGAGI in the germline V gene. Trimming at V came to 0 bases and at J to 7 bases, leaving 5 bases not matched to a gene. The CDR3 is CASSYSPSGGSNEQFF. CDR3 bases: TGTGCCAGCAGTTACTCGCCTAGCGGGGGGAGTAATGAGCAGTTCTTC.

This chain links TRBV7-9 with TRBJ1-6; TRBD1 is a possible D gene (5 bases). The V gene's germline CDR1 is SEHNR and CDR2 FQNEAQ (reference sequence). V was trimmed by 4 bases and J by 2 bases, leaving 12 bases between them. CDR3 length: 16 amino acids. The CDR3 DNA reads as TGTGCCAGCAGCTCTAAGGGGCCCGCCTATAATTCACCCCTCCACTTT. Its protein is CASSSKGPAYNSPLHF. The whole variable domain, filled in from reference TRBV7-9 and TRBJ1-6, reads DTGVSQNPRHKITKRGQNVTFRCDPISEHNRLYWYRQTLGQGPEFLTYFQNEAQLEKSRLLSDRFSAERPKGSFSTLEIQRTEQGDSAMYLCASSSKGPAYNSPLHFGNGTRLTVT.